This is a list of T cell receptor beta chains from one sample in a study of CD8+ T cells in alopecia areata. Here immunoSEQ multiplex PCR was the method, and the copy in TCRdb shows in-frame clones only, minus some. The sample lists 250,000 to 350,000 clones, roughly 60% occurring once. The specimen was CD4+ T cells sorted from blood, collected around week 54, from a patient treated with tofacitinib. These receptors were obtained from a human donor with alopecia areata. The CDR3 runs from the conserved cysteine through the conserved F or W. The order of the fields is J gene, D gene, clone size, V gene, CDR3 protein, CDR3 DNA. D genes are given only for firm matches. Clone size is shown for a subset of rows, as once, few, many or a class of expanded clone.

TRBJ2-5	.	few	TRBV29-1	CSVRPSQETQYF	TGCAGCGTCAGACCGTCGCAAGAGACCCAGTACTTC
TRBJ2-1	.	.	TRBV9	CASSGGGASYYNEQFF	TGTGCCAGCAGCGGTGGAGGGGCTTCGTATTACAATGAGCAGTTCTTC
TRBJ2-1	.	once	TRBV5-1	CASSLLLPDRNNEQFF	TGCGCCAGCAGCTTGCTCCTCCCGGACAGAAATAATGAGCAGTTCTTC
TRBJ2-5	.	.	TRBV7-9	CASSAQGETQYF	TGCGCCAGCAGCGCCCAAGGAGAGACCCAGTACTTC
TRBJ1-2	TRBD1	.	TRBV9	CASSATGSYGYTF	TGTGCCAGCAGCGCGACAGGGAGCTATGGCTACACCTTC
TRBJ1-1	.	.	TRBV5-1	CASSLLSVNTEAFF	TGCGCCAGCAGCTTGCTTTCGGTGAACACTGAAGCTTTCTTT
TRBJ1-2	TRBD1	.	TRBV5-6	CASSLERQGIFYGYTF	TGTGCCAGCAGCTTGGAACGACAGGGGATTTTCTATGGCTACACCTTC
TRBJ2-5	.	.	TRBV11-2	CASSLGVRGSIEETQYF	TGTGCCAGCAGCTTAGGGGTTAGGGGCTCGATCGAAGAGACCCAGTACTTC
TRBJ1-2	TRBD1	.	TRBV2	CASSLGQAGYTF	TGTGCCAGCAGTTTAGGACAGGCTGGCTACACCTTC
TRBJ1-6	.	.	TRBV4-3	CASSQGLGDSPLHF	TGCGCCAGCAGCCAAGGACTTGGGGATTCACCCCTCCACTTT
TRBJ2-4	TRBD2	few	TRBV29-1	CSISGGGNIQYF	TGCAGCATTAGCGGGGGTGGGAACATTCAGTACTTC
TRBJ1-2	TRBD1	few	TRBV6-5	CASIGAGQGYGYTF	TGTGCCAGCATCGGAGCCGGACAGGGCTATGGCTACACCTTC
TRBJ1-4	.	few	TRBV10-3	CAISESREKLFF	TGTGCCATCAGTGAGTCGAGAGAAAAACTGTTTTTT
TRBJ1-2	TRBD1	.	TRBV9	CASSVEPGGSYGYTF	TGTGCCAGCAGCGTAGAGCCAGGGGGCAGCTATGGCTACACCTTC
TRBJ2-1	.	few	TRBV29-1	CSVGGQGKKGQFF	TGCAGCGTTGGCGGTCAGGGAAAAAAGGGGCAGTTCTTC
TRBJ1-4	.	.	TRBV30	CAYPGPTNEKLFF	TGTGCCTATCCGGGGCCAACTAATGAAAAACTGTTTTTT
TRBJ1-2	.	.	TRBV30	CAWSGIQGGYTF	TGTGCCTGGAGTGGGATCCAGGGTGGCTACACCTTC
TRBJ2-1	.	once	TRBV5-1	CASSSGLREQFF	TGCGCCAGCAGCTCAGGGTTAAGGGAGCAGTTCTTC
TRBJ2-7	.	few	TRBV10-3	CAISDPREGGRSYEQYF	TGTGCCATCAGTGACCCGAGGGAGGGGGGTAGGTCCTACGAGCAGTACTTC
TRBJ2-1	TRBD2	.	TRBV4-3	CASSQVGLAGPGNEQFF	TGCGCCAGCAGCCAAGTGGGACTAGCGGGCCCCGGCAATGAGCAGTTCTTC
TRBJ2-2	.	.	TRBV27	CASMLLGSGELFF	TGTGCCAGCATGCTCCTGGGCTCCGGGGAGCTGTTTTTT
TRBJ1-2	TRBD1	.	TRBV5-1	CASSRTGSNYGYTF	TGCGCCAGCAGCCGGACAGGCTCCAACTATGGCTACACCTTC
TRBJ2-1	.	.	TRBV6-1	CASGAKRVYNEQFF	TGTGCCAGCGGGGCCAAGCGGGTGTACAATGAGCAGTTCTTC
TRBJ2-4	.	.	TRBV30	CAWSGHYLAKNIQYF	TGTGCCTGGAGTGGACATTACCTAGCCAAAAACATTCAGTACTTC
TRBJ2-1	.	.	TRBV27	CASSPVVLPYNEQFF	TGTGCCAGCAGTCCGGTGGTTCTGCCCTACAATGAGCAGTTCTTC
TRBJ1-6	TRBD1	few	TRBV2	CASRRTGSSYNSPLHF	TGTGCCAGCAGGAGGACAGGGAGCTCCTATAATTCACCCCTCCACTTT
TRBJ2-7	.	.	TRBV29-1	CSVAIGPYEQYF	TGCAGCGTTGCTATAGGGCCCTACGAGCAGTACTTC
TRBJ2-1	.	.	TRBV29-1	CSVVGERSYNEQFF	TGCAGCGTTGTTGGAGAACGATCCTACAATGAGCAGTTCTTC
TRBJ1-2	.	once	TRBV10-3	CAISDRGLFYGYTF	TGTGCCATCAGTGACCGGGGGCTCTTCTATGGCTACACCTTC
TRBJ2-1	.	few	TRBV10-3	CAISELGEQFF	TGTGCCATCAGTGAGCTAGGTGAGCAGTTCTTC
TRBJ2-6	.	medium-sized	TRBV7-2	CASSLRGHLSGANVLTF	TGTGCCAGCAGCTTAAGAGGACATCTCTCTGGGGCCAACGTCCTGACTTTC
TRBJ1-2	.	few	TRBV6-5	CASLSRTENYGYTF	TGTGCCAGCTTATCCCGGACCGAGAACTATGGCTACACCTTC
TRBJ2-2	TRBD1	.	TRBV4-2	CASSQEVWIRDRQTNTGELFF	TGTGCCAGCAGCCAAGAAGTGTGGATCCGGGACAGGCAAACGAACACCGGGGAGCTGTTTTTT
TRBJ2-2	.	.	TRBV6-5	CASNRGITGELFF	TGTGCGTCGAACCGGGGCATAACCGGGGAGCTGTTTTTT
TRBJ2-1	.	few	TRBV27	CASSGTMSSYNEQFF	TGTGCCAGCAGTGGGACAATGAGCTCCTACAATGAGCAGTTCTTC
TRBJ1-1	.	once	TRBV9	CASSVTQKNTEAFF	TGTGCCAGCAGCGTAACGCAGAAGAACACTGAAGCTTTCTTT